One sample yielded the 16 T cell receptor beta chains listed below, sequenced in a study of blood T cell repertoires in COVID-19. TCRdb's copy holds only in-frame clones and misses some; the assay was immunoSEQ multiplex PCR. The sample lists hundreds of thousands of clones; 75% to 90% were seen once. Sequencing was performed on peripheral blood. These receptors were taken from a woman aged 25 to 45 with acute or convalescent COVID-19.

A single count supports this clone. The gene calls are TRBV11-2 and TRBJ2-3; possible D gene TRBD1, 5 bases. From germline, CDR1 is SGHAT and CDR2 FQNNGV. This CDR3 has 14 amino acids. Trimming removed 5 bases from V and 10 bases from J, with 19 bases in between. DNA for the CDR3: TGTGCCAGCAGCACGCAGGCCCAATTCAGGGCGCAGTATTTT. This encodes CASSTQAQFRAQYF.

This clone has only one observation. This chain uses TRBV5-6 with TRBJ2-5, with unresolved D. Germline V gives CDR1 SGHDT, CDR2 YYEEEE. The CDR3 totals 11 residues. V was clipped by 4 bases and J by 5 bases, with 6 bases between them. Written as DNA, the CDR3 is TGTGCCAGCAGCGGCTCGGAGACCCAGTACTTC. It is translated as CASSGSETQYF.

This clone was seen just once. The CDR3, as DNA: TGTGCCAGCAGCTTCCGCAGGGGTAACGCGAACACCGGGGAGCTGTTTTTT. It codes for CASSFRRGNANTGELFF. This chain connects TRBV7-8 to TRBJ2-2; D may be TRBD1 (6 bases). This CDR3 is built from 17 residues. Trimming cost V 3 bases and J 0 bases, with 14 bases left between them. Germline CDR1 and CDR2: SGHVS and FQNEAQ.

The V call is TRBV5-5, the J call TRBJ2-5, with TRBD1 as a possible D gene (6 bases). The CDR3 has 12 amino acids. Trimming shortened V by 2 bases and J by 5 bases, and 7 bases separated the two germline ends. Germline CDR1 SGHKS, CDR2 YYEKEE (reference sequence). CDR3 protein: CASSFQGETQYF. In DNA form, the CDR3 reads TGTGCCAGCAGCTTTCAGGGGGAGACCCAGTACTTC.

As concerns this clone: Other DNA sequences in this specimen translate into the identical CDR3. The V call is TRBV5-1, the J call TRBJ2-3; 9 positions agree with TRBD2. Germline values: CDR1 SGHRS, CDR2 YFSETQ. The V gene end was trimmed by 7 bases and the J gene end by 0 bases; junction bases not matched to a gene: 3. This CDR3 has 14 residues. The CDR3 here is CASSSGGSTDTQYF. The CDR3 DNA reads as TGCGCCAGCTCAAGCGGGGGGAGCACAGATACGCAGTATTTT.

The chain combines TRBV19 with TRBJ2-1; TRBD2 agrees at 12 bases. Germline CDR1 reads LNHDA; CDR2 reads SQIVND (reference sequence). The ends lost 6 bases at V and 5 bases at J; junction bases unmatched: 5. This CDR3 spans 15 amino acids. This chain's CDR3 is CASSSLAGGNNEQFF. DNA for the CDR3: TGTGCCAGTAGCAGTCTAGCGGGGGGGAACAATGAGCAGTTCTTC. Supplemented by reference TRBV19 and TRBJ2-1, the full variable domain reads DGGITQSPKYLFRKEGQNVTLSCEQNLNHDAMYWYRQDPGQGLRLIYYSQIVNDFQKGDIAEGYSVSREKKESFPLTVTSAQKNPTAFYLCASSSLAGGNNEQFFGPGTRLTVL.

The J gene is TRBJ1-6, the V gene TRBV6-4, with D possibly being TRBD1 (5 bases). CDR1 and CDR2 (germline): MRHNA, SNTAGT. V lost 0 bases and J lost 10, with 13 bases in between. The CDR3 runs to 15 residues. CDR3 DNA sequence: TGTGCCAGCAGTGACTCTTACAGGTTAGGGTCACCCCTCCACTTT. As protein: CASSDSYRLGSPLHF.

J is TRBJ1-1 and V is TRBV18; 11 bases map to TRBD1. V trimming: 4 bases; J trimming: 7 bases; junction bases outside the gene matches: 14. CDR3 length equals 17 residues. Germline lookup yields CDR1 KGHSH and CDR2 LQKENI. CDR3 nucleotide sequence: TGTGCCAGCTCACGCGCCATAGTCGGACAGGGGGCGAATGAAGCTTTCTTT. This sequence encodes CASSRAIVGQGANEAFF.

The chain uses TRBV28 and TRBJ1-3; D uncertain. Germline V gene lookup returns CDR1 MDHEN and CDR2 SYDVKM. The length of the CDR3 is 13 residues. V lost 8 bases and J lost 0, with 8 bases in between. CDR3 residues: CASAPSSGNTIYF. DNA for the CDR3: TGTGCCAGCGCTCCGAGCTCTGGAAACACCATATATTTT. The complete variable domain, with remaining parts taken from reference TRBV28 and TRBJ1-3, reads DVKVTQSSRYLVKRTGEKVFLECVQDMDHENMFWYRQDPGLGLRLIYFSYDVKMKEKGDIPEGYSVSREKKERFSLILESASTNQTSMYLCASAPSSGNTIYFGEGSWLTVV.

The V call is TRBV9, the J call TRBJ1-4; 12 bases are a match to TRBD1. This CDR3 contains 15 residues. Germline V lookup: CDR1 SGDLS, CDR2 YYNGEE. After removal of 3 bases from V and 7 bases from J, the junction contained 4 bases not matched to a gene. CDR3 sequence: CASSGGTGGSEKLFF. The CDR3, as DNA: TGTGCCAGCAGCGGTGGGACAGGGGGCTCTGAAAAACTGTTTTTT.

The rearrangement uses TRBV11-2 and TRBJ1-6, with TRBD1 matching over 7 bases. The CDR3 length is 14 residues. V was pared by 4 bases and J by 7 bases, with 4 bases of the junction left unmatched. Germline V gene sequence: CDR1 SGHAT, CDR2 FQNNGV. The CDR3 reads CASSWGQLNSPLHF. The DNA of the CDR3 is TGTGCCAGCAGCTGGGGACAGCTAAATTCACCCCTCCACTTT. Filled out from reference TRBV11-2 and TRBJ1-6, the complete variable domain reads EAGVAQSPRYKIIEKRQSVAFWCNPISGHATLYWYQQILGQGPKLLIQFQNNGVVDDSQLPKDRFSAERLKGVDSTLKIQPAKLEDSAVYLCASSWGQLNSPLHFGNGTRLTVT.

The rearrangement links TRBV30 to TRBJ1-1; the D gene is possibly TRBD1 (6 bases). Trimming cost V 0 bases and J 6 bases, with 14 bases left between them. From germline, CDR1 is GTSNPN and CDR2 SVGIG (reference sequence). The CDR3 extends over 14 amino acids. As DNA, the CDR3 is TGTGCCTGGAGTGTACCCGACAGGCTTCCTGAAGCTTTCTTT. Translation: CAWSVPDRLPEAFF.

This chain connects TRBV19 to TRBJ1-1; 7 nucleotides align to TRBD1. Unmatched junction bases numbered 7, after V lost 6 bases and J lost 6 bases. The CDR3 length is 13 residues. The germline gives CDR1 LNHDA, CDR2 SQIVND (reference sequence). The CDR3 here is CASRQGGAPEAFF. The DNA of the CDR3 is TGTGCCAGTAGACAAGGGGGCGCGCCTGAAGCTTTCTTT.

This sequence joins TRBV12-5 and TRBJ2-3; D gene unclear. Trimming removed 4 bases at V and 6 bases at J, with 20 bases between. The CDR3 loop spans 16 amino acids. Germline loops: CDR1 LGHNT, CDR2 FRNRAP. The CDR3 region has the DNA TGTGCTAGTGGTTCCCTACCCTCTATTGACGGGGATACGCAGTATTTT. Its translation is CASGSLPSIDGDTQYF.

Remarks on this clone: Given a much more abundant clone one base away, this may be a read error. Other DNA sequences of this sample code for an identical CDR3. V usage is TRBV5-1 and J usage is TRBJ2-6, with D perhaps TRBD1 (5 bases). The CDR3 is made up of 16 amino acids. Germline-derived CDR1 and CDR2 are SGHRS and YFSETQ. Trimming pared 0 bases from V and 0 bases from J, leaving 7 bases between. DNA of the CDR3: TGCGCCAGCAGCTTGGGACAGTACTCTGGGGCCAACGTCCTGACTTTC. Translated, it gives CASSLGQYSGANVLTF.

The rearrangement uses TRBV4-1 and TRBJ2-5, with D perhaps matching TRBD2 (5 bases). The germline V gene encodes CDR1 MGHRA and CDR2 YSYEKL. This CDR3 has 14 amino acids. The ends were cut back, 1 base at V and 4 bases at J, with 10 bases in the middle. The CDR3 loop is CASSQVGVRETQYF. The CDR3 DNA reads TGCGCCAGCAGCCAAGTGGGAGTGCGAGAGACCCAGTACTTC.